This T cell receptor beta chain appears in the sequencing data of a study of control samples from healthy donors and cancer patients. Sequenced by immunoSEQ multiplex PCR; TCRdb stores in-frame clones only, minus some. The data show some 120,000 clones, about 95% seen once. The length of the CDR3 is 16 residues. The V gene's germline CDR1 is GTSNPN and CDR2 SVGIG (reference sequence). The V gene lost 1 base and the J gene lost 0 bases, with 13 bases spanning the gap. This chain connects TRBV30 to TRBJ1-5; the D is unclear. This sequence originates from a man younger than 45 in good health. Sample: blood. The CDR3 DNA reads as TGTGCCTGGAGTGAAGGGCCCGTCTATAGCAATCAGCCCCAGCATTTT. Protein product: CAWSEGPVYSNQPQHF.